This is a list of T cell receptor beta chains from one sample in a study of shared clonotypes between healthy human individuals. Produced via immunoSEQ multiplex PCR; TCRdb's table is partial and in-frame only. This table holds roughly 1,800,000 clones, less than 95% found once. Sequenced material: naive CD8+ T cells sorted from blood. The receptor source for this set is a man in his late teens or twenties in good health. Both conserved end residues are part of each CDR3. The size of a clone is reported for some rows only, either as once, few or many, or as a class for expanded clones.

clone_size v_call cdr3_aa
- TRBV27 CASSLIPPLEVKETQYF
- TRBV27 CASSAAATNEKLFF
once TRBV13 CASSSGTSTDTQYF
once TRBV14 CASSQGSGQFYEQYF
- TRBV6-5 CASSYSHRAEDTEAFF
- TRBV7-2 CASSSFSGGTEAFF
- TRBV7-2 CASSLVGYVEAFF
- TRBV7-9 CASSSGTGSPLGYTF
once TRBV29-1 CSVVEGGTGELFF
- TRBV11-2 CASSRRTDYGYTF
- TRBV5-6 CASSSQTGSYEQYF
- TRBV4-1 CASSQEEGHQPQHF
- TRBV27 CASSTGTGGYNEQFF
- TRBV13 CASSFSGSPYNEQFF
- TRBV11-2 CASSLGYKGDGNEQFF
- TRBV7-8 CASSPAGTGASPLHF
- TRBV7-9 CASSSVRGAGANVLTF
- TRBV28 CASSPDRGQNEQYF
once TRBV7-9 CASTIGGFRDIEQFF
- TRBV6-5 CASSPEGGRITEAFF
- TRBV7-2 CASSLGGRGLPNEKLFF
- TRBV4-1 CASSQTSDPYNEQFF
- TRBV6-5 CASSYGTDGNYEQYF
- TRBV30 CAWSGVSEAFF
- TRBV11-3 CASSLFLREAFF
- TRBV9 CASSVGGSGSGETQYF
- TRBV7-9 CASSSQDLPYNEQFF
- TRBV25-1 CASSDPTVSLNTGELFF
- TRBV4-1 CASSRIEGGNEQFF
- TRBV6-1 CASSEWGQGHGYTF
- TRBV29-1 CSAGTANTGELFF
- TRBV29-1 CSVEFLSSYNEQFF
- TRBV28 CASSLDRGAYEQYF
- TRBV19 CASSIALGYNEQFF
- TRBV30 CAWSVHFQETQYF
- TRBV13 CASSPGRANPEAFF
once TRBV27 CASSLFWAGGPDTQYF
once TRBV11-1 CASSLVDRAPYEQYF
once TRBV4-1 CASSQDGPLSYEQYF
- TRBV4-3 CASSLGAVLQETQYF
- TRBV7-9 CASSPPSPGVSTDTQYF
- TRBV6-1 CASSMGQGAYEQYF
- TRBV6-5 CASSYSLGGYEQYF
- TRBV5-1 CASSSPIGQDLLSGTGELFF
- TRBV27 CASKGRRDVENQPQHF
- TRBV5-1 CASSPSGRAPNEQYF
- TRBV27 CASSSYRMSTNEKLFF
- TRBV30 CAWRIQGDYGYTF
- TRBV5-1 CASSLAGTDTQYF
- TRBV15 CATSRAEPGQGSYGYTF
few TRBV30 CAWSVVAGPYEQYF
- TRBV28 CASRMDRGYGYTF